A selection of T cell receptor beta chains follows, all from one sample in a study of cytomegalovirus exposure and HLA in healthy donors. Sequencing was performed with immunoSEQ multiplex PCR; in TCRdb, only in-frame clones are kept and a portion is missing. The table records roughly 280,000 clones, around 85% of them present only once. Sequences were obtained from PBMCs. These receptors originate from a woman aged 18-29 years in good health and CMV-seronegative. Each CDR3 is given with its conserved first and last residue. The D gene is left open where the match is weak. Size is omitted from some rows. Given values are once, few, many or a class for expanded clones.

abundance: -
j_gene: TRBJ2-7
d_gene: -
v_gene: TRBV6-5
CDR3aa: CASSLYLSRQYF
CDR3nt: TGTGCCAGCAGTCTCTACTTAAGTCGCCAGTACTTC

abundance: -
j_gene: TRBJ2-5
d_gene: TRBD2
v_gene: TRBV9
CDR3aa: CASSTSGGAGETQYF
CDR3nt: TGTGCCAGCAGCACTAGCGGGGGGGCTGGTGAGACCCAGTACTTC

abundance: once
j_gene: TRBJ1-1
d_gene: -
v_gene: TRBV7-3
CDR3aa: CASSLTGSGGRAFF
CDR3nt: TGTGCCAGCAGCTTAACCGGTAGCGGCGGTAGAGCTTTCTTT

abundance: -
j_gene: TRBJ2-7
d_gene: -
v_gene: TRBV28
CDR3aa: CASTQGTYEQYF
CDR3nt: TGTGCCAGCACCCAGGGGACCTACGAGCAGTACTTC

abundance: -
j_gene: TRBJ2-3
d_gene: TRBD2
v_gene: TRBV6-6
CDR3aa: CASSRGLAGSTDTQYF
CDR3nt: TGTGCCAGCAGCCGGGGACTAGCGGGTAGCACAGATACGCAGTATTTT

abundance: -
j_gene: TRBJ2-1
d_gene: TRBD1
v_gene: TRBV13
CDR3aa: CASSRPGQGYNEQFF
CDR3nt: TGTGCCAGCAGCCGCCCGGGACAGGGCTACAATGAGCAGTTCTTC

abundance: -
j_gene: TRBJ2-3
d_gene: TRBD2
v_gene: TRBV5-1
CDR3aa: CASSGRPRGGVTDTQYF
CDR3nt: TGCGCCAGCAGCGGCCGCCCCCGGGGGGGGGTCACAGATACGCAGTATTTT

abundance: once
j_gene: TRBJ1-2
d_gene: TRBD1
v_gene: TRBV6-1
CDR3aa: CASQTGGYYGYTF
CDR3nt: TGTGCCAGTCAGACAGGGGGCTACTATGGCTACACCTTC

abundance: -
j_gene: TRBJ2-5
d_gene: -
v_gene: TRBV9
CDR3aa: CASSPYARETQYF
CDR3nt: TGTGCCAGCAGCCCCTATGCTCGGGAGACCCAGTACTTC

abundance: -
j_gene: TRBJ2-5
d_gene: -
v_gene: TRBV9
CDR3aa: CASSVVQGLKETQYF
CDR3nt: TGTGCCAGCAGCGTAGTTCAGGGGCTGAAGGAGACCCAGTACTTC

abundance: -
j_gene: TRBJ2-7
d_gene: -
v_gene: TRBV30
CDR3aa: CAWSVRGGFSYEQYF
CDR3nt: TGTGCCTGGAGTGTACGTGGCGGATTCTCCTACGAGCAGTACTTC

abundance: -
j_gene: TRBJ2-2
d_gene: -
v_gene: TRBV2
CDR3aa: CASSASRGGNTGELFF
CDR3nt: TGTGCCAGCAGTGCCTCCAGGGGCGGTAACACCGGGGAGCTGTTTTTT

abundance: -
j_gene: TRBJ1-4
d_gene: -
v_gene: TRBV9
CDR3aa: CASNRQGSNEKLFF
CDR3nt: TGTGCCAGCAACAGACAAGGGAGTAATGAAAAACTGTTTTTT

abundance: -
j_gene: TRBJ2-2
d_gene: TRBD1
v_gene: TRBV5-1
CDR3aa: CASSFRDRGAGELFF
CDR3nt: TGCGCCAGCAGCTTCCGGGACAGGGGAGCCGGGGAGCTGTTTTTT

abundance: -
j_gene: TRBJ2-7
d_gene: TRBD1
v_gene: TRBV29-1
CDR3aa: CSADRGPYEQYF
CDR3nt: TGCAGCGCCGACAGGGGGCCCTACGAGCAGTACTTC

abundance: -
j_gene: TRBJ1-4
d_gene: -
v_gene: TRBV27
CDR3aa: CASSQGHARSKLFF
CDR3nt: TGTGCCAGCAGCCAGGGACATGCCCGATCGAAACTGTTTTTT

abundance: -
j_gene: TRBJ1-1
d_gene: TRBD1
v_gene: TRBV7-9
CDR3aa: CASSLGWDSEAFF
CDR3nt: TGTGCCAGCAGCTTAGGGTGGGACAGTGAAGCTTTCTTT

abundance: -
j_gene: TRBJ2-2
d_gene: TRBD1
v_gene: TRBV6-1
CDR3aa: CASSWDRGTGELFF
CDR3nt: TGTGCCAGCAGCTGGGACAGGGGCACCGGGGAGCTGTTTTTT

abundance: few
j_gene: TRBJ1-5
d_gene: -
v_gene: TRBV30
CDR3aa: CAWSVLSTNQPQHF
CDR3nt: TGTGCCTGGAGTGTACTAAGTACCAATCAGCCCCAGCATTTT

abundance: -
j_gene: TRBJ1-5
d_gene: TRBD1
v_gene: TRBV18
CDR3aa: CASSPFGRGNDQPQHF
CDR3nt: TGTGCCAGCTCACCATTCGGCAGGGGGAACGATCAGCCCCAGCATTTT

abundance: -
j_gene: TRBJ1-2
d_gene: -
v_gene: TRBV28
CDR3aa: CASSLATNYGYTF
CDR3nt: TGTGCCAGCAGTTTGGCCACTAACTATGGCTACACCTTC

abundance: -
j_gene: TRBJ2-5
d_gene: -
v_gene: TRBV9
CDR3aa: CASSPRQQETQYF
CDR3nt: TGTGCCAGCAGCCCCAGACAGCAAGAGACCCAGTACTTC

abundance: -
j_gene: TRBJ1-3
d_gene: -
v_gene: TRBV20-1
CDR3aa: CSARAQNTIYF
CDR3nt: TGCAGTGCTAGAGCACAGAACACCATATATTTT

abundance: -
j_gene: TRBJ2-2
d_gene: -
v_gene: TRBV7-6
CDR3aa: CASSPQNTGELFF
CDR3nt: TGTGCCAGCAGCCCCCAGAACACCGGGGAGCTGTTTTTT

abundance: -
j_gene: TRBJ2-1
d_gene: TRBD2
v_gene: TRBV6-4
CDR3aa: CASSDSAGGPYNEQFF
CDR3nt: TGTGCCAGCAGTGACTCAGCGGGAGGGCCTTACAATGAGCAGTTCTTC

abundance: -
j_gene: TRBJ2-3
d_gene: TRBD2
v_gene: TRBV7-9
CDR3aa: CASSLSGTYTDTQYF
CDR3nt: TGTGCCAGCAGCCTAAGCGGGACCTACACAGATACGCAGTATTTT

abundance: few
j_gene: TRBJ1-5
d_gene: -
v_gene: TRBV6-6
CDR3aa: CASSFPGQFQPQHF
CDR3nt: TGTGCCAGCAGTTTCCCCGGACAGTTCCAGCCCCAGCATTTT

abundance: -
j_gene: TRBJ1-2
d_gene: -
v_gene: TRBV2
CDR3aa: CASSEKGQELYGYTF
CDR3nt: TGTGCCAGCAGTGAGAAGGGGCAAGAGCTCTATGGCTACACCTTC

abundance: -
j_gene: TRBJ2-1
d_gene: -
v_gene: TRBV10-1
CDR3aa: CASSEGTGVVDNEQFF
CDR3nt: TGCGCCAGCAGTGAGGGTACGGGAGTCGTCGACAATGAGCAGTTCTTC

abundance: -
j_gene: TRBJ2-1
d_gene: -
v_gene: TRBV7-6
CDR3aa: CASSLASIATNYNEQFF
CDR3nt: TGTGCCAGCAGCTTAGCGTCCATAGCGACTAACTACAATGAGCAGTTCTTC

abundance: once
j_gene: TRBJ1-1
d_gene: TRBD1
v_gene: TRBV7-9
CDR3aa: CASSQGDSVYTEAFF
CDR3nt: TGTGCCAGCAGCCAAGGGGACAGCGTCTACACTGAAGCTTTCTTT